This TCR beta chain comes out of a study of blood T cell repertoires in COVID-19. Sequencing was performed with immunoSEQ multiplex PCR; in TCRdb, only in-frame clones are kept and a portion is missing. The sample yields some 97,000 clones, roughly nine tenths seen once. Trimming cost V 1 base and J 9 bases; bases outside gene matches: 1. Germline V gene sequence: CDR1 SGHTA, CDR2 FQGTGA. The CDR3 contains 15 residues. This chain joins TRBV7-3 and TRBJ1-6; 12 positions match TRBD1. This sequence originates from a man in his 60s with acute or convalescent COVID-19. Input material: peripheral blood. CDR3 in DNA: TGTGCCAGCAGCTTAATGGGACAGGGGGCTTCACCCCTCCACTTT. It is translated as CASSLMGQGASPLHF.